This T cell receptor beta chain was found in a study of OX40 agonist ivuxolimab in advanced cancers. Across the study: Patients were dosed with the agonistic anti-OX40 (CD134) antibody ivuxolimab. Ivuxolimab doses were 0.01, 0.1, 0.3, 1.5, 3 or 10 mg/kg every 2 weeks. Whole-study results and caveats: Mean expanded clone counts were higher in CD8+ than CD4+ T cells.

This table comes from immunoSEQ multiplex PCR, and its TCRdb copy is limited to in-frame clones, with some not included. The sample has roughly 60,000 clones; around 87% are singletons. From germline, CDR1 is SGHRS and CDR2 YFSETQ. The CDR3 is made up of 13 amino acids. With 1 base clipped from V and 4 bases from J, the junction kept 0 bases outside the gene matches. About this clone itself: The target antigen is unknown.

The specimen was CD4+ or CD8+ T cells sorted from blood, collected in a trial of the OX40 agonist ivuxolimab. The receptor was isolated from an adult with an advanced solid tumor such as melanoma, head and neck, liver or kidney cancer. This chain uses TRBV5-1 with TRBJ2-3; 7 bases fit TRBD2. The CDR3 here is CASSLLAADTQYF. The CDR3, as DNA: TGCGCCAGCAGCTTGCTAGCGGCAGATACGCAGTATTTT.